The 31 T cell receptor beta chains below all came from one sample that was sequenced in a study of T-cell reconstitution after alpha-beta-depleted transplantation in children. Construction of the TCRbeta library involved unique molecular identifiers. MiXCR, applied by TCRdb to the PCR reads, yields one record per CDR3 protein. This sample carries 670,000 or so distinct CDR3 sequences, about an eighth of them seen once, and the ten largest clones take around 0.79%. The specimen was PBMCs, collected before TCRalphabeta/CD19-depleted stem cell transplant. The receptors were sampled from a girl aged 2 to 9 with congenital amegakaryocytic thrombocytopenia, due to receive a stem cell transplant.

The J gene is TRBJ2-4, the V gene TRBV19; tentative D call: TRBD1 (6 bases). CDR1 and CDR2 (germline): LNHDA, SQIVND (reference sequence). Trimming left V 5 bases short and J 5 bases short, with 13 bases between. This CDR3 spans 14 amino acids. The CDR3 bases are TGTGCCAGTAGTGCCTGGACAGTAGAAAACATTCAGTACTTC. Protein product: CASSAWTVENIQYF.

This clonotype was counted many times. J is TRBJ2-1 and V is TRBV28; D gene uncertain. The CDR3 sequence is 16 residues long. Germline CDR1 reads MDHEN; CDR2 reads SYDVKM. V was clipped by 4 bases and J by 0 bases, with 13 bases between them. CDR3 sequence: CASSSPPSSSYNEQFF. DNA of the CDR3: TGTGCCAGCAGTTCACCCCCCTCGAGCTCCTACAATGAGCAGTTCTTC.

V and J are TRBV7-8 and TRBJ1-2; 8 bases are a match to TRBD1. The CDR3 spans 13 residues. The germline V gene encodes CDR1 SGHVS and CDR2 FQNEAQ. V lost 5 bases to trimming and J lost 8 bases; unmatched junction nucleotides: 7. Here the CDR3 reads CASSVDRGTGYTF. CDR3 nucleotide sequence: TGTGCCAGCAGCGTCGACAGGGGAACCGGCTACACCTTC. Full variable domain (remainder filled in from reference TRBV7-8 and TRBJ1-2): GAGVSQSPRYKVAKRGQDVALRCDPISGHVSLFWYQQALGQGPEFLTYFQNEAQLDKSGLPSDRFFAERPEGSVSTLKIQRTQQEDSAVYLCASSVDRGTGYTFGSGTRLTVV.

The chain carries TRBV6-1 and TRBJ1-5, with TRBD1 as a possible D gene (6 bases). Trimming left V 10 bases short and J 1 base short, with 17 bases between. Germline CDR1 and CDR2: MNHNS and SASEGT. This CDR3 contains 15 residues. The CDR3 loop reads CANRSQGLSNQPQHF. Here the CDR3 DNA reads TGTGCCAACAGATCCCAGGGGTTAAGCAATCAGCCCCAGCATTTT.

The table lists this clonotype with a few counts. This rearrangement joins TRBV20-1 to TRBJ2-5, with D uncertain. The CDR3 consists of 13 residues. Trimming removed 7 bases from V and 4 bases from J, with 16 bases in between. CDR1 is DFQATT and CDR2 is SNEGSKA in the germline V gene (reference sequence). The CDR3 sequence is CSVPGPRPETQYF. Written as DNA, the CDR3 is TGCAGTGTCCCCGGTCCTCGGCCAGAGACCCAGTACTTC.

This clonotype was observed at least ten times. V and J are TRBV20-1 and TRBJ1-5; the match to TRBD1 covers 7 bases. The germline V gene encodes CDR1 DFQATT and CDR2 SNEGSKA (reference sequence). The ends lost 2 bases at V and 5 bases at J; junction bases unmatched: 9. This CDR3 has 15 residues. CDR3 sequence reads: CSARSGTATDQPQHF. CDR3 DNA sequence: TGCAGTGCTAGATCCGGGACAGCCACCGATCAGCCCCAGCATTTT.

This clonotype was recorded many times. The rearrangement joins TRBV12-3 or TRBV12-4 to TRBJ2-7; 14 bases map to TRBD2. V dropped 3 bases and J dropped 6; count of bases not matched to a gene: 1. This CDR3 has 14 residues. The CDR3 sequence is CASSFGLAGGEQYF. The CDR3 nucleotides are TGTGCCAGCAGTTTTGGACTAGCGGGAGGCGAGCAGTACTTC.

The genes are TRBV4-1 and TRBJ2-5; unclear D gene. CDR3 size: 13 residues. The ends were cut back, 1 base at V and 6 bases at J, with 9 bases in the middle. Germline V gene lookup returns CDR1 MGHRA and CDR2 YSYEKL. CDR3 DNA sequence: TGCGCCAGCAGCCAAGTACGAAGTCAGACCCAGTACTTC. Its translation is CASSQVRSQTQYF.

In its sample, this clonotype was seen many times. The chain recombines TRBV5-1 with TRBJ2-1; 8 bases map to TRBD2. The germline CDR1 and CDR2 sequences are SGHRS and YFSETQ. The CDR3 is made up of 15 amino acids. V trimming: 3 bases; J trimming: 6 bases; junction bases outside the gene matches: 8. The CDR3 nucleotides read TGCGCCAGCAGCTGGACCGGGACTAGTACCAATGAGCAGTTCTTC. Its protein product is CASSWTGTSTNEQFF.

The rearrangement uses TRBV12-3 or TRBV12-4 and TRBJ1-2, with D possibly matching TRBD1 (5 bases). V was shortened by 6 bases and J by 3 bases, with 11 bases between the two germline ends. The CDR3 is 13 residues long. CDR3 residues: CASSHPGYYGYTF. CDR3 DNA sequence: TGTGCCAGCAGCCACCCAGGGTACTATGGCTACACCTTC.

This clonotype has only a few counts. The chain joins TRBV7-9 to TRBJ2-5; D is uncertain. The CDR3 totals 14 residues. CDR1 and CDR2 (germline): SEHNR, FQNEAQ (reference sequence). Trimming took off 1 base at V and 2 bases at J, with 8 bases between the two ends. CDR3 in amino acids: CASSLDLGQETQYF. In DNA form, the CDR3 reads TGTGCCAGCAGCTTAGATCTTGGGCAAGAGACCCAGTACTTC. Combining the CDR3 with reference TRBV7-9 and TRBJ2-5 gives the whole variable domain DTGVSQNPRHKITKRGQNVTFRCDPISEHNRLYWYRQTLGQGPEFLTYFQNEAQLEKSRLLSDRFSAERPKGSFSTLEIQRTEQGDSAMYLCASSLDLGQETQYFGPGTRLLVL.

This clonotype was recorded at least ten times. The V and J genes are TRBV28 and TRBJ2-6; D unresolved. The ends were cut back, 2 bases at V and 4 bases at J, with 18 bases in the middle. Germline-derived CDR1 and CDR2 are MDHEN and SYDVKM. The length of the CDR3 is 18 residues. The CDR3 protein is CASSLRFFSGAGANVLTF. The CDR3 coding sequence is TGTGCCAGCAGTTTACGATTTTTTTCGGGCGCGGGGGCCAACGTCCTGACTTTC.

This clonotype occurred many times. The chain couples TRBV21-1 to TRBJ2-3. TRBV21-1 corresponds to a pseudogene. The CDR3 sequence is 12 residues long. CDR3: CASSKGADTQYF. CDR3 DNA sequence: TGTGCCAGCAGCAAAGGGGCAGATACGCAGTATTTT.

This clonotype was seen a few times. The J gene is TRBJ2-5, the V gene TRBV5-1; D remains unclear. V shed 6 bases and J shed 0 bases, with 6 bases lying between them. The CDR3 contains 12 residues. The germline CDR1 and CDR2 sequences are SGHRS and YFSETQ. The CDR3 nucleotides are TGCGCCAGCACCGGGTACCAAGAGACCCAGTACTTC. It encodes CASTGYQETQYF.

Comment on this clonotype: Its ends do not fully match the called genes, so a read error is possible. This chain connects TRBV20-1 to TRBJ2-2; no firm D call. There are 12 residues in the CDR3. Germline loops: CDR1 DFQATT, CDR2 SNEGSKA (reference sequence). The CDR3 region has the DNA TGCTGTGCTAGACCGGCCCCCGGGGAGCTGTTTTTT. Translated, it gives CCARPAPGELFF.

This clonotype was seen a handful of times. V is TRBV20-1 and J is TRBJ1-2; 7 bases fit TRBD1. Losses at the gene ends were 6 bases for V and 4 bases for J; bases not matched to a gene: 5. The CDR3 is made up of 12 amino acids. Germline values: CDR1 DFQATT, CDR2 SNEGSKA (reference sequence). The CDR3 nucleotides read TGCAGTGCAAACAACAGGGGCTATGGCTACACCTTC. Its protein is CSANNRGYGYTF.

This clonotype was seen at least ten times. This chain joins TRBV20-1 and TRBJ2-3, with 7 bases fitting TRBD2. This CDR3 has 17 residues. V was clipped by 2 bases and J by 1 base; unmatched bases: 12. Germline V gives CDR1 DFQATT, CDR2 SNEGSKA (reference sequence). CDR3 sequence: CSARRAGVHTRTDTQYF. In nucleotides, the CDR3 is TGCAGTGCTAGACGGGCGGGAGTCCATACACGCACAGATACGCAGTATTTT.

This clonotype appeared many times. The chain joins TRBV15 to TRBJ2-7, with TRBD1 matching 7 bases. Germline trimming cut 3 bases from V and 6 bases from J; bases unmatched to any gene: 8. The CDR3 contains 14 residues. Germline CDR1 LNHNV, CDR2 YYDKDF (reference sequence). CDR3 loop: CATSRGTGVSEQYF. In DNA, the CDR3 is TGTGCCACCAGCAGGGGCACAGGGGTCTCCGAGCAGTACTTC. The full variable domain, its missing parts supplied by reference TRBV15 and TRBJ2-7, is DAMVIQNPRYQVTQFGKPVTLSCSQTLNHNVMYWYQQKSSQAPKLLFHYYDKDFNNEADTPDNFQSRRPNTSFCFLDIRSPGLGDTAMYLCATSRGTGVSEQYFGPGTRLTVT.

This clonotype was seen only a few times. The chain recombines TRBV20-1 with TRBJ2-7; 16 bases match TRBD2. The length of the CDR3 is 20 residues. Germline V gene sequence: CDR1 DFQATT, CDR2 SNEGSKA (reference sequence). V shed 4 bases and J 0 bases; nucleotides not matched to a gene: 15. CDR3 DNA: TGCAGTGCTACATATGTTGGAGTTGGGACTAGCGGGAGGGTCTCCTACGAGCAGTACTTC. Amino acid sequence: CSATYVGVGTSGRVSYEQYF.

This clonotype has just a few counts. This sequence joins TRBV2 and TRBJ2-6, with D unresolved. From germline, CDR1 is SNHLY and CDR2 FYNNEI. The CDR3 consists of 17 residues. V shed 5 bases and J shed 0 bases, with 14 bases lying between them. Here the CDR3 DNA reads TGTGCCAGCAGTCCAAGTATAGCCATCTCTGGGGCCAACGTCCTGACTTTC. It yields the protein CASSPSIAISGANVLTF. Drawing the rest from reference TRBV2 and TRBJ2-6, the complete variable domain is EPEVTQTPSHQVTQMGQEVILRCVPISNHLYFYWYRQILGQKVEFLVSFYNNEISEKSEIFDDQFSVERPDGSNFTLKIRSTKLEDSAMYFCASSPSIAISGANVLTFGAGSRLTVL.

This chain links TRBV7-8 with TRBJ1-2; D is unresolved. Germline V gene data show CDR1 as SGHVS and CDR2 as FQNEAQ. Between the trimmed V and J ends, which lost 5 bases and 7 bases, there was a span of 8 bases. CDR3 length: 11 amino acids. CDR3 nucleotide sequence: TGTGCCAGCAGCCTCCCACCTGGCTACACCTTC. This encodes CASSLPPGYTF.

This clonotype appeared many times. The chain joins TRBV28 to TRBJ2-3, with D possibly TRBD1 on 5 matching bases. Germline V gene sequence: CDR1 MDHEN, CDR2 SYDVKM. This CDR3 contains 15 residues. V lost 5 bases to trimming and J lost 6 bases, with 18 bases between them. CDR3 region: CASSPRASVIDTQYF. CDR3 in DNA: TGTGCCAGCAGTCCCAGGGCTTCAGTGATTGATACGCAGTATTTT.

A word on this clonotype: Since no conserved phenylalanine or tryptophan closes the CDR3, a read error is the likely cause. No DNA is shown, since the ends of the CDR3 on it are uncertain; the CDR3 is the one TCRdb lists. V gene TRBV19 combines with J gene TRBJ2-6; the table's D call, TRBD1, was not checked against the DNA. Germline V gives CDR1 LNHDA, CDR2 SQIVND (reference sequence). Termini included, the CDR3 measures 9 amino acids. CDR3 region: CASSIGLAR.

This clonotype occurred many times. This rearrangement joins TRBV11-2 to TRBJ2-3; 9 nucleotides agree with TRBD2. Germline V gene data show CDR1 as SGHAT and CDR2 as FQNNGV. The ends lost 3 bases at V and 0 bases at J; junction bases unmatched: 10. The CDR3 length is 18 residues. CDR3 in amino acids: CASSFWLAGRYSTDTQYF. In nucleotides, the CDR3 is TGTGCCAGCAGCTTCTGGCTAGCGGGGAGATATAGCACAGATACGCAGTATTTT. Using reference TRBV11-2 and TRBJ2-3 for the parts outside the CDR3, the full variable domain is EAGVAQSPRYKIIEKRQSVAFWCNPISGHATLYWYQQILGQGPKLLIQFQNNGVVDDSQLPKDRFSAERLKGVDSTLKIQPAKLEDSAVYLCASSFWLAGRYSTDTQYFGPGTRLTVL.

This clonotype has ten or more counts. The CDR3 DNA follows: TGTGCCAGCAGCCAACCGGACAGGGTCCCAGATACGCAGTATTTT. Amino acids: CASSQPDRVPDTQYF. The J gene is TRBJ2-3, the V gene TRBV14, with 8 bases lining up with TRBD1. The ends lost 2 bases at V and 4 bases at J; junction bases unmatched: 5. The CDR3 sequence is 15 residues long. Germline values: CDR1 SGHDN, CDR2 FVKESK.

This clonotype was observed many times. This chain links TRBV5-1 with TRBJ2-1; the D gene is possibly TRBD2 (5 bases). Germline V gene lookup returns CDR1 SGHRS and CDR2 YFSETQ. Trimming shortened V by 5 bases and J by 5 bases, and 8 bases separated the two germline ends. The CDR3 consists of 12 residues. CDR3 in amino acids: CASRDLDNEQFF. The CDR3 coding sequence is TGCGCCAGCAGGGACTTAGACAATGAGCAGTTCTTC.

This clonotype was detected only a few times. V is TRBV5-1 and J is TRBJ1-2, with a weak D call TRBD1 (5 bases). Germline V gene data show CDR1 as SGHRS and CDR2 as YFSETQ. The CDR3 loop spans 15 amino acids. V lost 4 bases and J lost 5, with 18 bases in between. CDR3 loop: CASSPPGLRTYGYTF. As DNA, the CDR3 is TGCGCCAGCAGCCCTCCGGGACTCCGCACTTATGGCTACACCTTC.

Ten or more counts support this clonotype. The chain employs TRBV29-1 and TRBJ2-3; TRBD2 matches at 9 bases. Germline lookup yields CDR1 SQVTM and CDR2 ANQGSEA. The ends lost 8 bases at V and 1 base at J; junction bases unmatched: 4. The CDR3 is 13 amino acids. CDR3 sequence reads: CSIRLAGTDTQYF. CDR3 nucleotides: TGCAGCATAAGACTAGCGGGCACAGATACGCAGTATTTT.

This clonotype has a count of ten or more. This rearrangement joins TRBV5-4 to TRBJ1-2; unclear D gene. The germline CDR1 and CDR2 sequences are SGHNT and YYREEE (reference sequence). The ends were cut back, 3 bases at V and 3 bases at J, with 21 bases in the middle. The CDR3 has 17 residues. The CDR3 DNA sequence: TGTGCCAGCAGCTCACGTAGGACGGATTCCCCAGACTATGGCTACACCTTC. Amino acid sequence: CASSSRRTDSPDYGYTF. Full variable domain (outside the CDR3, taken from reference TRBV5-4 and TRBJ1-2): ETGVTQSPTHLIKTRGQQVTLRCSSQSGHNTVSWYQQALGQGPQFIFQYYREEENGRGNFPPRFSGLQFPNYSSELNVNALELDDSALYLCASSSRRTDSPDYGYTFGSGTRLTVV.

This clonotype was seen repeatedly, ten times or more. V is TRBV29-1 and J is TRBJ2-2, with D possibly TRBD2 on 6 matching bases. CDR1 is SQVTM, CDR2 ANQGSEA, per germline. The germline V and J ends were trimmed by 4 bases and 5 bases, with 23 bases remaining between them. CDR3 length: 17 amino acids. The CDR3 DNA sequence: TGCAGCGTTGCGGTGACCGGGAGTTTGTTTAGGACCGGGGAGCTGTTTTTT. It yields the protein CSVAVTGSLFRTGELFF.

This clonotype has a handful of counts. The V and J genes are TRBV4-1 and TRBJ2-5, with D uncertain. Germline V gives CDR1 MGHRA, CDR2 YSYEKL. The CDR3 is 15 amino acids. V was cut by 2 bases and J by 7 bases, with 17 bases left in between. Written as DNA, the CDR3 is TGCGCCAGCAGCCAAACCGGAATTGGATTTGGGACCCAGTACTTC. Its translation: CASSQTGIGFGTQYF.